A selection of T cell receptor beta chains follows, all from one sample in a study of vaccination effects on CD4 cells after COVID-19. Sequencing used immunoSEQ multiplex PCR; TCRdb keeps in-frame clones, though not all of them. The sample consists of 70,000 to 75,000 clones, approximately 70% of them appearing once. These TCRs are of unknown antigen specificity. Material: CD4+ T cells from PBMCs cultured with HCoV-OC43 spike peptides, obtained before COVID-19 vaccination. Receptor source: a human donor who received a COVID-19 vaccine. CDR3s include the opening cysteine and the closing phenylalanine or tryptophan. D genes are given only for firm matches. Rows may omit the clone size; those that give it use once, few, many or a size class.

>TRBV3-1/TRBV3-2|TRBJ2-3|few|.
CASSQRTGNQAQYF
TGTGCCAGCAGCCAGAGAACAGGGAACCAGGCGCAGTATTTT
>TRBV24-1|TRBJ2-1|.|.
CATSDYNSNEQFF
TGTGCCACCAGTGACTATAACAGCAATGAGCAGTTCTTC
>TRBV6-5|TRBJ1-2|.|.
CASSSPGEGPGSGYTF
TGTGCCAGCAGTTCCCCGGGGGAGGGTCCGGGGAGTGGCTACACCTTC
>TRBV4-2|TRBJ2-4|.|.
CASSQAAGKNIQYF
TGTGCCAGCAGCCAAGCGGCGGGCAAAAACATTCAGTACTTC
>TRBV7-9|TRBJ2-5|.|.
CASSLSGRGSQETQYF
TGTGCCAGCAGCTTAAGTGGTCGGGGTAGCCAAGAGACCCAGTACTTC
>TRBV24-1|TRBJ2-5|.|.
CATTGTPRGETQYF
TGTGCCACCACCGGGACTCCGAGGGGCGAGACCCAGTACTTC
>TRBV19|TRBJ2-5|.|TRBD1
CASRPGPRGETQYF
TGTGCCAGTAGGCCAGGGCCCAGGGGGGAGACCCAGTACTTC
>TRBV7-8|TRBJ1-5|.|.
CASSLRTWGANQPQHF
TGTGCCAGCAGCCTTCGGACATGGGGAGCCAATCAGCCCCAGCATTTT
>TRBV5-1|TRBJ2-5|.|TRBD2
CASSLAGGGYQETQYF
TGCGCCAGCAGCTTGGCTGGCGGGGGATACCAAGAGACCCAGTACTTC
>TRBV19|TRBJ1-6|few|.
CASKPEDYSPLHF
TGTGCCAGTAAACCGGAAGACTATTCACCCCTCCACTTT
>TRBV7-3|TRBJ2-5|once|.
CASSFTGTQGETQYF
TGTGCCAGCAGCTTTACAGGCACCCAGGGAGAGACCCAGTACTTC
>TRBV18|TRBJ2-5|once|.
CASSPGGKRETQYF
TGTGCCAGCTCACCAGGGGGGAAGCGGGAGACCCAGTACTTC
>TRBV7-2|TRBJ1-1|.|.
CASSFFGHLEAFF
TGTGCCAGCAGCTTCTTTGGACATCTTGAAGCTTTCTTT
>TRBV19|TRBJ1-2|.|.
CASRDTGAAGVVNGYTF
TGTGCCAGTAGGGATACAGGAGCTGCAGGGGTCGTTAATGGCTACACCTTC
>TRBV5-1|TRBJ2-2|.|.
CASSLGPNTGELFF
TGCGCCAGCAGCTTGGGGCCGAACACCGGGGAGCTGTTTTTT
>TRBV29-1|TRBJ1-3|.|.
CSVRPGGGNTIYF
TGCAGCGTCAGGCCGGGGGGTGGAAACACCATATATTTT
>TRBV7-2|TRBJ2-3|.|TRBD2
CASSLAGTSGDTDTQYF
TGTGCCAGCAGCTTAGCGGGGACTAGCGGGGACACAGATACGCAGTATTTT
>TRBV18|TRBJ1-4|.|.
CASSGGQNEKLFF
TGTGCCAGCTCGGGGGGGCAGAACGAAAAACTGTTTTTT
>TRBV28|TRBJ1-4|.|TRBD1
CASSFGTGVRKLFF
TGTGCCAGCAGTTTCGGAACAGGGGTACGTAAACTGTTTTTT
>TRBV29-1|TRBJ2-1|.|.
CSVETGFRGNEQFF
TGCAGCGTTGAAACCGGGTTTCGTGGCAATGAGCAGTTCTTC
>TRBV9|TRBJ2-3|.|.
CASSLRLGGSTDTQYF
TGTGCCAGCAGCCTCCGACTAGGGGGGAGCACAGATACGCAGTATTTT
>TRBV28|TRBJ2-1|.|.
CASGGGLNEQFF
TGTGCCAGCGGGGGGGGCCTTAATGAGCAGTTCTTC
>TRBV19|TRBJ1-5|few|.
CASSILQGNQPQHF
TGTGCCAGTAGTATTCTCCAGGGCAATCAGCCCCAGCATTTT
>TRBV7-3|TRBJ1-1|.|.
CASSEYGTANTEAFF
TGTGCCAGCAGCGAGTACGGGACGGCGAACACTGAAGCTTTCTTT
>TRBV5-1|TRBJ2-3|.|.
CASSSLTGTDTQYF
TGCGCCAGCAGCTCATTGACAGGCACAGATACGCAGTATTTT
>TRBV12-3/TRBV12-4|TRBJ1-2|.|TRBD1
CASRTGGSYGYTF
TGTGCCAGCAGGACAGGGGGCTCCTATGGCTACACCTTC
>TRBV5-5|TRBJ1-1|.|.
CASSPYLRQYTEAFF
TGTGCCAGCAGCCCTTATCTGAGACAGTACACTGAAGCTTTCTTT
>TRBV18|TRBJ2-3|.|.
CASSPTPGGLGDTQYF
TGTGCCAGCTCACCAACCCCGGGGGGCCTCGGAGATACGCAGTATTTT
>TRBV24-1|TRBJ1-5|.|.
CATSDLGSGKPQHF
TGTGCCACCAGTGATTTAGGCAGCGGGAAGCCCCAGCATTTT
>TRBV5-5|TRBJ1-3|.|.
CASSLEGNTIYF
TGTGCCAGCAGCTTGGAGGGAAACACCATATATTTT
>TRBV4-2|TRBJ1-5|.|.
CASSQVKVVLDRSEGNQPQHF
TGTGCCAGCAGCCAAGTTAAGGTAGTCCTAGACCGGTCAGAGGGCAATCAGCCCCAGCATTTT
>TRBV3-1/TRBV3-2|TRBJ2-2|.|.
CASSQSKNTGELFF
TGTGCCAGCAGCCAAAGTAAGAACACCGGGGAGCTGTTTTTT
>TRBV7-2|TRBJ2-1|.|.
CASSLALADEQFF
TGTGCCAGCAGCTTAGCCTTAGCTGATGAGCAGTTCTTC
>TRBV9|TRBJ1-2|.|.
CASSVGRGVYGYTF
TGTGCCAGCAGCGTAGGTCGAGGGGTCTATGGCTACACCTTC
>TRBV12-5|TRBJ2-3|.|.
CASGEGGGAQYF
TGTGCTAGTGGTGAGGGGGGCGGTGCGCAGTATTTT
>TRBV5-8|TRBJ2-1|.|.
CASSWNRGGEQFF
TGTGCCAGCAGCTGGAACAGGGGAGGGGAGCAGTTCTTC
>TRBV28|TRBJ2-1|.|TRBD2
CASSPPGVAGGLNEQFF
TGTGCCAGCAGTCCCCCCGGGGTAGCGGGGGGGCTTAATGAGCAGTTCTTC
>TRBV7-3|TRBJ2-5|.|.
CASSFNTKETQYF
TGTGCCAGCAGCTTTAACACAAAAGAGACCCAGTACTTC
>TRBV19|TRBJ1-3|few|.
CASSIEFKRNSGNTIYF
TGTGCCAGTAGTATAGAATTTAAGCGAAACTCTGGAAACACCATATATTTT
>TRBV5-4|TRBJ2-2|few|.
CASSLELSTTRSTGELFF
TGTGCCAGCAGCTTGGAGCTCTCAACGACGCGGTCGACCGGGGAGCTGTTTTTT
>TRBV10-2|TRBJ2-3|.|TRBD1
CATSPGTGGTDTQYF
TGCGCCACCTCTCCGGGGACAGGGGGCACAGATACGCAGTATTTT
>TRBV4-1|TRBJ2-2|.|.
CASSQAQGRDTGELFF
TGCGCCAGCAGCCAAGCTCAGGGGCGGGACACCGGGGAGCTGTTTTTT
>TRBV6-5|TRBJ1-6|few|TRBD1
CASSSDRFDSPLHF
TGTGCCAGCAGTTCGGACAGGTTCGATTCACCCCTCCACTTT
>TRBV3-1/TRBV3-2|TRBJ2-1|.|.
CASSQHGGLGHNEQFF
TGTGCCAGCAGCCAACATGGGGGCCTCGGACACAATGAGCAGTTCTTC
>TRBV19|TRBJ2-2|.|TRBD2
CASRHGNLAGVNTGELFF
TGTGCCAGTCGACACGGGAACCTAGCGGGGGTCAACACCGGGGAGCTGTTTTTT
>TRBV3-1/TRBV3-2|TRBJ1-3|.|.
CASSQGSPGSSGNTIYF
TGTGCCAGCAGCCAAGGAAGCCCAGGGAGCTCTGGAAACACCATATATTTT
>TRBV7-2|TRBJ2-1|.|.
CASRSTAGSYNEQFF
TGTGCCAGCAGATCAACTGCGGGGTCCTACAATGAGCAGTTCTTC
>TRBV7-8|TRBJ1-6|.|.
CASSLEPGSPLHF
TGTGCCAGCAGCTTAGAGCCCGGATCTCCCCTCCACTTT
>TRBV5-6|TRBJ2-1|.|TRBD1
CASSPRQGPSSYNEQFF
TGTGCCAGCAGCCCCCGACAGGGCCCTAGCTCCTACAATGAGCAGTTCTTC
>TRBV5-1|TRBJ1-5|few|.
CASSLDGTLNQPQHF
TGCGCCAGCAGCTTGGATGGGACCCTTAATCAGCCCCAGCATTTT
>TRBV24-1|TRBJ1-2|few|.
CATSDSAGAHGYTF
TGTGCCACCAGTGATTCCGCGGGGGCACATGGCTACACCTTC
>TRBV3-1/TRBV3-2|TRBJ1-3|.|.
CASSQRSTGNTIYF
TGTGCCAGCAGCCAACGGAGCACTGGAAACACCATATATTTT
>TRBV6-5|TRBJ2-3|.|.
CASSTDSTDTQYF
TGTGCCAGCAGTACCGACAGCACAGATACGCAGTATTTT
>TRBV5-8|TRBJ2-1|.|TRBD2
CASSERGDEQFF
TGTGCCAGCAGCGAGCGGGGGGATGAGCAGTTCTTC
>TRBV30|TRBJ2-2|once|.
CAWTGGGRFTGELFF
TGTGCCTGGACGGGTGGAGGGCGATTCACCGGGGAGCTGTTTTTT
>TRBV28|TRBJ1-2|.|.
CASSFSQYGYTF
TGTGCCAGCAGTTTCTCCCAGTATGGCTACACCTTC
>TRBV18|TRBJ1-4|.|.
CASSLAWGTNEKLFF
TGTGCCAGCTCCCTGGCATGGGGAACTAATGAAAAACTGTTTTTT